The 8 T cell receptor beta chains in this list originate from one sample, sequenced in a study of T cell responses to AZD1222 COVID-19 vaccine. Sequenced by immunoSEQ multiplex PCR; TCRdb stores in-frame clones only, minus some. The repertoire holds about 140,000 clones, with around nine tenths as singletons. The sequencing here drew on peripheral blood, taken 28 days after the second AZD1222 dose. All receptors derive from an adult who received the AZD1222 COVID-19 vaccine.

This rearrangement joins TRBV12-3 or TRBV12-4 to TRBJ1-1, with no clear D. Trimming took 1 base from V and 10 from J, leaving 4 bases between them. The CDR3 extends over 10 amino acids. The CDR3 DNA reads as TGTGCCAGCAGTTTAGAGTCAGCTTTCTTT. Its translation: CASSLESAFF.

The chain uses TRBV11-2 and TRBJ2-1, with D perhaps matching TRBD2 (5 bases). Trimming stripped 3 bases from V and 10 bases from J, with 16 bases between. Germline V gives CDR1 SGHAT, CDR2 FQNNGV. This CDR3 is built from 14 residues. For the CDR3, the DNA is TGTGCCAGCAGCTTGGGTCTAGCTGTAGGCGAGCAGTTCTTC. It codes for CASSLGLAVGEQFF.

The chain combines TRBV24-1 with TRBJ2-3, with 9 positions matching TRBD2. Germline V lookup: CDR1 KGHDR, CDR2 SFDVKD. This CDR3 is 13 amino acids long. V trimming: 6 bases; J trimming: 3 bases; junction bases outside the gene matches: 0. The CDR3 coding sequence is TGTGCCACCAGTCTAGCGGGGACAGATACGCAGTATTTT. It is translated as CATSLAGTDTQYF.

This rearrangement joins TRBV2 to TRBJ1-2; D uncertain. The CDR3 consists of 12 residues. Germline V gene data show CDR1 as SNHLY and CDR2 as FYNNEI. V lost 8 bases and J lost 5, with 12 bases in between. CDR3 region: CASRSNSYGYTF. CDR3 coding DNA: TGTGCCAGCCGGTCGAACAGTTATGGCTACACCTTC.

J is TRBJ2-4 and V is TRBV10-2, with D perhaps TRBD1 (6 bases). Germline loops: CDR1 WSHSY, CDR2 SAAADI. With 0 bases removed from V and 8 bases from J, the gap between germline ends came to 11 bases. CDR3 length: 14 amino acids. The CDR3 nucleotides read TGCGCCAGCAGTGAGTCCTGGGGGCGGGACATTCAGTACTTC. Translated, it gives CASSESWGRDIQYF.

The V call is TRBV9, the J call TRBJ1-3, with D uncertain. The germline gives CDR1 SGDLS, CDR2 YYNGEE. The CDR3 is made up of 16 amino acids. The V end was cut by 2 bases, the J end by 0 bases, with 12 bases between. For the CDR3, the DNA is TGTGCCAGCAGCGTCTCCCCCCCGAGCTCTGGAAACACCATATATTTT. Encoded protein: CASSVSPPSSGNTIYF.

This chain links TRBV6-5 with TRBJ1-4; TRBD1 is a possible D gene (5 bases). Germline CDR1 is MNHEY and CDR2 is SVGAGI. CDR3 size: 14 residues. V shed 6 bases and J shed 5 bases, with 13 bases lying between them. CDR3 sequence: CASSTRGTNEKLFF. CDR3 coding DNA: TGTGCCAGCAGCACACGGGGGACGAATGAAAAACTGTTTTTT.

V and J are TRBV30 and TRBJ1-2; tentative D call: TRBD1 (5 bases). Trimming removed 2 bases at V and 7 bases at J, with 17 bases between. The CDR3 is 14 residues long. Germline CDR1 is GTSNPN and CDR2 is SVGIG (reference sequence). The CDR3 sequence: CAWSFSLQGSGYTF. CDR3 nucleotide sequence: TGTGCCTGGAGTTTCTCCCTCCAGGGATCTGGCTACACCTTC.